A single sample gave rise to the 22 T cell receptor beta chains below, sequenced in a study of T cells after yellow fever vaccination. A single record per CDR3 protein comes from TCRdb applying MiXCR to the 5' RACE reads. This sample has roughly 94,000 distinct CDR3 sequences; almost 9% occur once, and the top ten carry 16%. Sequences were derived from CD8+ T cells not binding an NS4B(214-222) dextramer, sorted from PBMCs, sampled more than 14 days after the first yellow fever vaccination. These receptors originate from a man aged 18 to 35 who received the YFV17D yellow fever vaccine.

This clonotype was seen only a few times. V is TRBV19 and J is TRBJ2-2; the D gene is possibly TRBD2 (5 bases). Between the trimmed V and J ends, which lost 5 bases and 4 bases, there was a span of 26 bases. The CDR3 runs 19 residues. In germline, CDR1 is LNHDA, CDR2 SQIVND (reference sequence). CDR3 loop: CASSGSRPDGDIITGELFF. For the CDR3, the DNA is TGTGCCAGTAGTGGGAGTCGACCGGACGGGGATATCATCACCGGGGAGCTGTTTTTT.

The CDR3 DNA reads as TGTGCCAGCAGCTTCGGCAGGGGTGGTGAGCAGTTCTTC. It encodes CASSFGRGGEQFF. The genes are TRBV7-9 and TRBJ2-1, with D possibly TRBD1 on 6 matching bases. Trimming cost V 3 bases and J 9 bases, with 12 bases left between them. The CDR3 has 13 amino acids. The germline V gene has CDR1 SEHNR and CDR2 FQNEAQ (reference sequence).

The chain carries TRBV6-1 and TRBJ2-3, with D perhaps matching TRBD1 (5 bases). The germline V and J ends were trimmed by 7 bases and 1 base, with 15 bases remaining between them. Germline V gene data show CDR1 as MNHNS and CDR2 as SASEGT. The CDR3 contains 15 residues. The CDR3: CASTAGHRGTDTQYF. DNA for the CDR3: TGTGCCAGCACGGCAGGACACCGGGGCACAGATACGCAGTATTTT.

The V and J genes are TRBV7-2 and TRBJ2-5; tentatively, D is TRBD2 (6 bases). The ends were cut back, 4 bases at V and 0 bases at J, with 12 bases in the middle. Germline CDR1 and CDR2: SGHTA and FQGNSA. The CDR3 extends over 15 amino acids. The CDR3, as DNA: TGTGCCAGCAGCTCAGCGGTAGCGGACCAAGAGACCCAGTACTTC. It is translated as CASSSAVADQETQYF.

This clonotype was seen a handful of times. This chain uses TRBV4-1 with TRBJ2-1, with D perhaps given as TRBD1 or TRBD2 (5 bases each). The germline gives CDR1 MGHRA, CDR2 YSYEKL. V was pared by 1 base and J by 7 bases, with 17 bases between. The CDR3 loop spans 16 amino acids. For the CDR3, the DNA is TGCGCCAGCAGCCAAGCTGAGGGCAGGGCGCTTAATGAGCAGTTCTTC. Protein sequence: CASSQAEGRALNEQFF.

This clonotype was recorded at least ten times. The gene calls are TRBV29-1 and TRBJ1-5; 7 positions match TRBD1. Germline V gene lookup returns CDR1 SQVTM and CDR2 ANQGSEA. The V and J ends lost 6 bases and 2 bases, in that order; junction bases with no gene match: 4. CDR3 size: 13 residues. The chain's CDR3 is CSVSGQGNQPQHF. The CDR3 DNA reads as TGCAGCGTCTCCGGACAGGGCAATCAGCCCCAGCATTTT.

The chain is built from TRBV6-1 and TRBJ2-5; 8 bases agree with TRBD2. The J segment lost 3 bases and the V segment lost 5 bases, leaving 11 bases of the junction unmatched. In germline, CDR1 is MNHNS, CDR2 SASEGT. The CDR3 is 16 residues long. The CDR3 DNA reads as TGTGCCAGCAGTCGGTCTCCGGGACTAGAAGAAGAGACCCAGTACTTC. Translation: CASSRSPGLEEETQYF.

The chain uses TRBV15 and TRBJ2-2, with a tentative D call TRBD2 (6 bases). Germline values: CDR1 LNHNV, CDR2 YYDKDF (reference sequence). This CDR3 spans 16 amino acids. V was cut by 0 bases and J by 3 bases, with 11 bases left in between. CDR3 in DNA: TGTGCCACCAGCAGAGAGCGGGGTGGGCACACCGGGGAGCTGTTTTTT. This gives the protein CATSRERGGHTGELFF. Full variable domain (rest looked up from reference TRBV15 and TRBJ2-2): DAMVIQNPRYQVTQFGKPVTLSCSQTLNHNVMYWYQQKSSQAPKLLFHYYDKDFNNEADTPDNFQSRRPNTSFCFLDIRSPGLGDTAMYLCATSRERGGHTGELFFGEGSRLTVL.

This clonotype was counted between two and nine times. This rearrangement joins TRBV25-1 to TRBJ1-1, with 7 nucleotides matching TRBD1. After removal of 4 bases from V and 1 base from J, the junction contained 6 bases not matched to a gene. The CDR3 length is 15 residues. Per germline, CDR1 MGHDK and CDR2 SYGVNS. The CDR3 protein is CASSVGDRPNTEAFF. The CDR3 DNA follows: TGTGCCAGCAGTGTCGGGGACAGACCGAACACTGAAGCTTTCTTT. The full variable domain, with the rest looked up from reference TRBV25-1 and TRBJ1-1, is EADIYQTPRYLVIGTGKKITLECSQTMGHDKMYWYQQDPGMELHLIHYSYGVNSTEKGDLSSESTVSRIRTEHFPLTLESARPSHTSQYLCASSVGDRPNTEAFFGQGTRLTVV.

There are a few counts of this clonotype. The chain recombines TRBV6-2 or TRBV6-3 with TRBJ2-5; no firm D call. The CDR3 spans 15 residues. Germline CDR1 is MNHEY and CDR2 is SVGEGT. V gave up 7 bases and J gave up 5 bases, with 20 bases separating them. CDR3 amino acids: CASTSGPFHLETQYF. The CDR3 bases are TGTGCCAGCACCTCCGGCCCATTCCACCTTGAGACCCAGTACTTC.

The CDR3 reads CASRHIRGVYQETQYF. The CDR3 nucleotides read TGTGCCAGCAGACACATTCGGGGGGTGTACCAAGAGACCCAGTACTTC. The chain links TRBV28 to TRBJ2-5; 7 bases are a match to TRBD2. With V trimmed by 6 bases and J by 0 bases, 10 bases remained unmatched. CDR3 length equals 16 residues. CDR1 MDHEN and CDR2 SYDVKM come from the germline V gene.

This clonotype was counted ten times or more. V and J are TRBV9 and TRBJ2-3; 8 nucleotides match TRBD1. Germline V lookup: CDR1 SGDLS, CDR2 YYNGEE. V shed 4 bases, J shed 2 bases, and the junction held 12 bases outside the gene matches. The CDR3 is 17 amino acids. As DNA, the CDR3 is TGTGCCAGCAGCTACCGACAGGGGAGGCTTCCCACAGATACGCAGTATTTT. Amino acids: CASSYRQGRLPTDTQYF.

In DNA, the CDR3 is TGTGCCAGCAGCTACACAGGGGGCGGTGAAGCTTTCTTT. Amino acid sequence: CASSYTGGGEAFF. The J gene is TRBJ1-1, the V gene TRBV12-3 or TRBV12-4; 9 bases are a match to TRBD1. The CDR3 is 13 amino acids. V was pared by 6 bases and J by 7 bases, with 6 bases of the junction left unmatched.

V and J are TRBV7-6 and TRBJ1-1; 9 bases align to TRBD1. This CDR3 is 16 amino acids long. V shed 5 bases, J shed 8 bases, and the junction held 15 bases outside the gene matches. The germline CDR1 and CDR2 sequences are SGHVS and FNYEAQ. The CDR3 loop reads CASSPSRGTGSGEAFF. CDR3 DNA: TGTGCCAGCAGCCCGTCCAGGGGGACAGGGAGTGGGGAAGCTTTCTTT.

V and J are TRBV7-6 and TRBJ2-5; a weak D match, TRBD1 (6 bases). The CDR3 totals 13 residues. The germline V gene encodes CDR1 SGHVS and CDR2 FNYEAQ. Deletions cut 8 bases from V and 4 bases from J, with 14 bases between. Here the CDR3 reads CASATGKRETQYF. Here the CDR3 DNA reads TGTGCCAGCGCAACAGGGAAGAGAGAGACCCAGTACTTC.

The gene calls are TRBV5-4 and TRBJ2-1, with D possibly matching TRBD2 (6 bases). Germline V CDR1 and CDR2: SGHNT, YYREEE (reference sequence). The CDR3 is 14 amino acids. Deletions cut 0 bases from V and 5 bases from J, with 9 bases between. CDR3 nucleotide sequence: TGTGCCAGCAGCTTGGGGGGGGTCCACAATGAGCAGTTCTTC. Translated, it gives CASSLGGVHNEQFF.

The chain recombines TRBV4-3 with TRBJ1-2; D is possibly TRBD1 (5 bases). Trimming took off 1 base at V and 8 bases at J, with 14 bases between the two ends. CDR1 is LGHNA, CDR2 YSLEER, per germline. The CDR3 covers 14 residues. For the CDR3, the DNA is TGCGCCAGCAGCCAAGGCGACAGATCCGACGGCTACACCTTC. The encoded protein is CASSQGDRSDGYTF.

The rearrangement links TRBV12-3 or TRBV12-4 to TRBJ1-2; 7 bases are shared with TRBD1. The CDR3 is 15 amino acids. The trim removed 1 base at V and 6 bases at J, leaving 8 bases unmatched. This CDR3 reads CASSLGPDRPHGYTF. DNA for the CDR3: TGTGCCAGCAGTTTAGGTCCGGACAGGCCTCATGGCTACACCTTC.

This clonotype was seen repeatedly, ten times or more. J is TRBJ1-1 and V is TRBV12-3 or TRBV12-4, with D possibly TRBD1 on 5 matching bases. The CDR3 runs to 14 residues. V shed 5 bases and J shed 4 bases, with 14 bases lying between them. CDR3 sequence reads: CASSPAGGITEAFF. The CDR3 coding sequence is TGTGCCAGCAGTCCGGCGGGGGGTATCACTGAAGCTTTCTTT.

This clonotype was seen more than once but under ten times. V and J are TRBV7-2 and TRBJ1-6; D is undetermined. Looked up from germline, CDR1 is SGHTA and CDR2 is FQGNSA. This CDR3 spans 12 amino acids. V was trimmed by 5 bases and J by 10 bases, leaving 9 bases between them. The DNA of the CDR3 is TGTGCCAGCAGCCCTCCCGGGTCACCCCTCCACTTT. Translated: CASSPPGSPLHF.

In DNA, the CDR3 is TGCGCCAGCAGCCAAGATACACGGGGTGCAGATACGCAGTATTTT. Translated, it gives CASSQDTRGADTQYF. The rearrangement links TRBV4-3 to TRBJ2-3; D is possibly TRBD2 (5 bases). This CDR3 is 15 amino acids long. Germline V lookup: CDR1 LGHNA, CDR2 YSLEER. V gave up 0 bases and J gave up 4 bases, with 11 bases separating them.

V usage is TRBV7-2 and J usage is TRBJ2-3, with TRBD2 identical over 8 bases. The V segment lost 5 bases and the J segment 10 bases; nucleotides outside the gene matches: 17. The CDR3 sequence is 16 residues long. Germline loops: CDR1 SGHTA, CDR2 FQGNSA. CDR3 nucleotide sequence: TGTGCCAGCAGCCAGGGTTTCGGAGCGGGGGTTTTCCCGCAGTATTTT. It is translated as CASSQGFGAGVFPQYF.